The T cell receptor beta chain under discussion was sequenced for a study of blood T cell repertoires in COVID-19. Study in general: Acute and convalescent COVID-19 specimens originated in the United States, Italy and Spain. T cells, B-cell-depleted T cells, or PBMCs provided the cDNA or gDNA that served as material.

This CDR3 is built from 16 residues. Germline CDR1 reads LNHNV; CDR2 reads YYDKDF (reference sequence). Trimming cost V 0 bases and J 3 bases, with 12 bases left between them. The authors' processing: How many nucleated cells were present was estimated from reference gene primer amplification. Only in-frame clones appear in the TCRdb table, and some are missing; sequencing was by immunoSEQ multiplex PCR. V and J calls and clone size are given by that table; D and trimming were obtained from the DNA. The repertoire holds about 370,000 clones, almost 90% seen once, with about 6.5% in the top ten. This receptor was obtained from a young man with active or convalescent COVID-19. Sequencing input: peripheral blood. The chain uses TRBV15 and TRBJ2-1, with a possible D match to TRBD1 (6 bases). The CDR3 coding sequence is TGTGCCACCAGCAGAGATCTAGGGGGATTCTACAATGAGCAGTTCTTC. This gives the protein CATSRDLGGFYNEQFF.